The entry below gives a single T cell receptor beta chain sequence along with its context. Its specificity is unknown. A read error may produce the germline difference seen at one junction end. CDR1 and CDR2 (germline): MNHEY, SMNVEV (reference sequence). This CDR3 has 13 amino acids. These data belong to a study of T cell repertoires in cytomegalovirus infection. Study context: Public TCR beta signatures were indicative of both CMV infection and a matching HLA type. Study observations and caveats: Clonotypes of TCR beta that were HLA-C-restricted and CMV-specific dominated the ex vivo response.

TCRdb used MiXCR to reprocess the reads, holding one entry per CDR3 protein. The table records about a million distinct CDR3 sequences, approximately 30% of them present only once. This receptor was taken from a human donor in good health (CMV status not recorded). Some clones in this sample may be carry-over from other donors' samples. This chain joins TRBV27 and TRBJ2-5; 8 bases are shared with TRBD2. The sample consisted of cultured CD8+ T cells from PBMCs, taken from culture after CMV antigen stimulation. CDR3 in DNA: TGTGTCAGCTCGCGCGGGGGGAGAGAGACCCAGTACTTC. It codes for CVSSRGGRETQYF.